The T cell receptor beta chain under discussion was sequenced for a study of identifying expanded T cells in peripheral blood. Study-wide points: Differentially abundant clones: around 1.1 between replicates, around 16 at about 13 days, more than 18 at four.

Note on this clone: Its antigen is unknown.

Using immunoSEQ multiplex PCR, the repertoire was profiled, and TCRdb retains in-frame clones only, with some absent. The data show 60,000 to 65,000 clones, approximately 82% seen once. Germline V gene sequence: CDR1 SGHKS, CDR2 YYEKEE (reference sequence). The CDR3 is 13 residues long. V lost 4 bases and J lost 6, with 11 bases in between. Sequencing was carried out using blood. This chain links TRBV5-5 with TRBJ1-5; D is perhaps TRBD1 (5 bases). The clonotype was recovered from a person between 18 and 70 years old in good health. CDR3 residues: CASSGGVSQPQHF. As DNA, the CDR3 is TGTGCCAGCAGCGGGGGGGTAAGTCAGCCCCAGCATTTT.